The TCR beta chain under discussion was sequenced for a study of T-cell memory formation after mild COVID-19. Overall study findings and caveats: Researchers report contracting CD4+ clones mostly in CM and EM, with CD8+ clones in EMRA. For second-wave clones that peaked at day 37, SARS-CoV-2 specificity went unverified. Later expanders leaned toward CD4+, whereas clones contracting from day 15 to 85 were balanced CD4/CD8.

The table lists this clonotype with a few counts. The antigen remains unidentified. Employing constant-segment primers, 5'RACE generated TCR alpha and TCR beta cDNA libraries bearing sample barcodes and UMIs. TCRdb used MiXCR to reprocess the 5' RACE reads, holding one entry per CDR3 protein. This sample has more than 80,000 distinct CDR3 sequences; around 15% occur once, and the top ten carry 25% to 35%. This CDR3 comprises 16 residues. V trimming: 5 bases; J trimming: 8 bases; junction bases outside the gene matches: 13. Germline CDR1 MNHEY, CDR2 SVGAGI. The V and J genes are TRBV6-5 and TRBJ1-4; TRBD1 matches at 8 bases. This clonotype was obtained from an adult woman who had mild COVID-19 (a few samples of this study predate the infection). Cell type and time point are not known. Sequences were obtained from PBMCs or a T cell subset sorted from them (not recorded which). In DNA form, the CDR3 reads TGTGCCAGCAGTCCCGACAGGGGCCCTCTTGGGGAAAAACTGTTTTTT. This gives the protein CASSPDRGPLGEKLFF.